This TCR beta chain was obtained from a study of PD-1 blockade in classical Hodgkin lymphoma. Study observations and caveats: Complete responders' diversity at baseline resembled that of newly diagnosed patients. TCR diversity at baseline was reported to be reduced in newly diagnosed patients relative to healthy donors.

Concerning this clone: Its matching antigen is unknown.

CDR3 length equals 14 residues. Germline CDR1 is MNHEY and CDR2 is SMNVEV (reference sequence). Unmatched junction bases numbered 6, after V lost 5 bases and J lost 2 bases. Time point indicated: cycle 4 day 1 (C4D1), after 6 weeks of nivolumab. Each of the patients experienced relapse following autologous stem cell transplantation, and their brentuximab vedotin exposure differed. The protocol was immunoSEQ multiplex PCR, while the TCRdb copy is restricted to in-frame clones and leaves out a portion. The sample holds around 57,000 clones, around nine tenths seen once. The chain recombines TRBV27 with TRBJ2-7, with 7 bases that match TRBD2. The sample was peripheral blood mononuclear cells (PBMCs), taken before the fourth cycle of nivolumab. The source is a human donor with classical Hodgkin lymphoma. The CDR3 region is CASSPLRGTYEQYF. The DNA for the CDR3 is TGTGCCAGCAGTCCCCTGCGGGGGACCTACGAGCAGTACTTC.